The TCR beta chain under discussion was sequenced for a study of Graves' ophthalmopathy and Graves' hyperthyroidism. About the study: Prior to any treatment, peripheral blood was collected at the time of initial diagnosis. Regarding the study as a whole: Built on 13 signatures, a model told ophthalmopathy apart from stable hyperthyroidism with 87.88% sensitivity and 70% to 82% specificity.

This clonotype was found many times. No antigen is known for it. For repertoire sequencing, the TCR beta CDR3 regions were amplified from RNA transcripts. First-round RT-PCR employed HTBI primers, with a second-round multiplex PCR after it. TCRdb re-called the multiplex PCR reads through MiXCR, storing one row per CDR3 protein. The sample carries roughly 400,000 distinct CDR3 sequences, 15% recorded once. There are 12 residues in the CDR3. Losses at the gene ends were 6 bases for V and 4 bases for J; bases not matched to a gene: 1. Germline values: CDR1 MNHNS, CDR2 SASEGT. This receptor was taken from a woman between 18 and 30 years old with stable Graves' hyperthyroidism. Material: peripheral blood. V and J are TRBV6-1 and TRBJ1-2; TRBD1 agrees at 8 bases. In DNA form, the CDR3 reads TGTGCCAGCAGCAGGGGGCCCTATGGCTACACCTTC. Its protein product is CASSRGPYGYTF.